Sequencing of this T cell receptor beta chain was carried out in a study of human T cells and chemical hapten exposure. The overall study: DPC 0.01% went on the upper back by patch test, with reading at 6 days. Whole-study results and caveats: Expanded TCR sets contained significantly more large CDR3 similarity clusters than controls.

The V gene lost 5 bases and the J gene lost 4 bases, with 17 bases spanning the gap. There are 15 residues in the CDR3. The germline gives CDR1 MGHRA, CDR2 YSYEKL. Each CDR3 protein gets one entry after TCRdb re-called the RACE reads with MiXCR. The data hold over 300,000 distinct CDR3 sequences, with roughly 4.6% observed a single time. For this clonotype: Its matching antigen is unknown.

Time point reported: pre-sensitization, week 0. Treatment of the sample: therapeutic diphenylcyclopropenone sensitization with weekly scalp DPC. This clonotype was obtained from a woman aged 50 to 60 with alopecia areata. Some clones in this sample may be carry-over from other donors' samples. The source material was whole blood, sampled in connection with sensitization to the hapten diphenylcyclopropenone (DPC). This rearrangement joins TRBV4-1 to TRBJ1-1; D possibly corresponds to TRBD1 (5 bases). This CDR3 is CASSGPRGFGTEAFF. The CDR3 DNA follows: TGCGCCAGCAGCGGCCCAAGGGGCTTCGGCACTGAAGCTTTCTTT.